The 19 T cell receptor beta chains presented below share a single source sample, sequenced in a study of cytomegalovirus exposure and HLA in healthy donors. The PCR was carried out with 60 Vbeta primers and 13 Jbeta primers. Sequencing was performed with immunoSEQ multiplex PCR; in TCRdb, only in-frame clones are kept and a portion is missing. The table shows about 170,000 clones, with roughly 70% occurring only once. Material for sequencing was PBMCs. The receptors come from a woman under 30 in good health and CMV-seropositive.

This clone was picked up a small number of times. Its ends do not fully match the called genes, so a read error is possible. The chain links TRBV27 to TRBJ1-2; 11 nucleotides line up with TRBD1. The CDR3 totals 13 residues. Looked up from germline, CDR1 is MNHEY and CDR2 is SMNVEV (reference sequence). The CDR3, as DNA: TGTGCCAGCAGTTTAGGGACAGGGGGTCCCTGGGCCTTC. Translated, it gives CASSLGTGGPWAF.

This clone has only one observation. The chain recombines TRBV30 with TRBJ2-3, with 11 bases matching TRBD2. The CDR3 extends over 19 amino acids. Trimming took 0 bases from V and 3 from J; bases not matched to a gene: 14. CDR1 is GTSNPN, CDR2 SVGIG, per germline (reference sequence). The chain's CDR3 is CAWSVQGFVSGGVTDTQYF. CDR3 nucleotides: TGTGCCTGGAGTGTACAGGGTTTTGTTAGCGGGGGGGTAACAGATACGCAGTATTTT.

This clone appeared a single time. V usage is TRBV2 and J usage is TRBJ2-3; 8 bases match TRBD1. The germline V gene has CDR1 SNHLY and CDR2 FYNNEI. Germline trimming cut 6 bases from V and 4 bases from J; bases unmatched to any gene: 9. The CDR3 has 15 residues. The CDR3 region has the DNA TGTGCCAGCAGCGAAATCGGACAGGGCTCAGATACGCAGTATTTT. Protein product: CASSEIGQGSDTQYF. The whole variable domain, remainder taken from reference TRBV2 and TRBJ2-3, is EPEVTQTPSHQVTQMGQEVILRCVPISNHLYFYWYRQILGQKVEFLVSFYNNEISEKSEIFDDQFSVERPDGSNFTLKIRSTKLEDSAMYFCASSEIGQGSDTQYFGPGTRLTVL.

The genes are TRBV30 and TRBJ1-6; tentative D call: TRBD1 (5 bases). The CDR3 has 15 residues. Germline CDR1 and CDR2: GTSNPN and SVGIG (reference sequence). Trimming took off 5 bases at V and 7 bases at J, with 18 bases between the two ends. In DNA form, the CDR3 reads TGTGCCTGGGACGAAATAGGGGATCGGAATTCACCCCTCCACTTT. This translates into CAWDEIGDRNSPLHF.

The rearrangement links TRBV13 to TRBJ1-1; D gene unclear. The V end lost 2 bases, the J end lost 1 base, and 5 bases lay between the germline ends. The CDR3 consists of 13 residues. CDR1 and CDR2 (germline): PRHDT, FYEKMQ (reference sequence). Here the CDR3 reads CASSLHTNTEAFF. The CDR3 bases are TGTGCCAGCAGCTTACACACGAACACTGAAGCTTTCTTT.

The V and J genes are TRBV20-1 and TRBJ1-2, with no clear D. Germline V gene data show CDR1 as DFQATT and CDR2 as SNEGSKA (reference sequence). This CDR3 spans 10 amino acids. V shed 7 bases and J shed 7 bases, with 10 bases lying between them. The CDR3 DNA is TGCAGTGTCGACATCGGTGGCTACACCTTC. Encoded protein: CSVDIGGYTF.

The V call is TRBV2, the J call TRBJ1-2, with 8 bases lining up with TRBD1. With V trimmed by 9 bases and J by 2 bases, 5 bases remained unmatched. The CDR3 extends over 13 amino acids. Per the germline V gene, CDR1 is SNHLY and CDR2 is FYNNEI. The CDR3 bases are TGTGCCAGTGGGACAGGTGAAAACTATGGCTACACCTTC. Encoded protein: CASGTGENYGYTF.

V and J are TRBV5-4 and TRBJ2-2; D not certain. CDR1 and CDR2 (germline): SGHNT, YYREEE (reference sequence). Trimming shortened V by 0 bases and J by 3 bases, and 6 bases separated the two germline ends. The CDR3 length is 14 residues. The CDR3 reads CASSLDGDTGELFF. The CDR3 region has the DNA TGTGCCAGCAGCTTGGACGGAGACACCGGGGAGCTGTTTTTT.

The chain employs TRBV20-1 and TRBJ2-3; D call uncertain. The germline V and J ends were trimmed by 0 bases and 6 bases, with 4 bases remaining between them. CDR1 DFQATT and CDR2 SNEGSKA come from the germline V gene (reference sequence). The CDR3 contains 11 residues. The CDR3 protein is CSARERDTQYF. DNA of the CDR3: TGCAGTGCTAGAGAGCGGGATACGCAGTATTTT.

This clone has more than one count but fewer than ten. The chain couples TRBV5-1 to TRBJ1-5; the D is unclear. Trimming stripped 1 base from V and 0 bases from J, with 8 bases between. Germline V lookup: CDR1 SGHRS, CDR2 YFSETQ. The CDR3 has 15 residues. The CDR3 DNA follows: TGCGCCAGCAGCTTGAGCGCGAATAGCAATCAGCCCCAGCATTTT. It encodes CASSLSANSNQPQHF.

V gene TRBV6-5 combines with J gene TRBJ1-3, with D unresolved. V shed 6 bases and J shed 3 bases, with 6 bases lying between them. CDR3 size: 12 residues. Germline V gene sequence: CDR1 MNHEY, CDR2 SVGAGI. CDR3 coding DNA: TGTGCCAGCAGCCCCGGTGGAAACACCATATATTTT. Protein product: CASSPGGNTIYF.

This clone was counted once. J is TRBJ1-1 and V is TRBV5-8; tentative D call: TRBD1 (6 bases). Germline CDR1 is SGHTS and CDR2 is YDEGEE. The V end lost 1 base, the J end lost 2 bases, and 15 bases lay between the germline ends. The CDR3 covers 16 residues. The CDR3 DNA reads TGTGCCAGCAGCTTGAACAGGACAGACTACAACACTGAAGCTTTCTTT. It translates to CASSLNRTDYNTEAFF.

The chain links TRBV11-2 to TRBJ2-5, with 11 bases fitting TRBD2. The CDR3 is 15 amino acids. Trimming at V came to 5 bases and at J to 4 bases, leaving 6 bases not matched to a gene. Germline V gene sequence: CDR1 SGHAT, CDR2 FQNNGV. The CDR3 loop reads CASSDSGLAVETQYF. The CDR3 DNA reads TGTGCCAGCAGCGACTCGGGACTAGCGGTAGAGACCCAGTACTTC.

This clone was counted a few times. V usage is TRBV5-6 and J usage is TRBJ1-5; tentative D call: TRBD1 (5 bases). This CDR3 contains 15 residues. Germline CDR1 and CDR2: SGHDT and YYEEEE. V was shortened by 0 bases and J by 4 bases, with 11 bases between the two germline ends. The CDR3 spells CASSLGGEGNQPQHF. The DNA of the CDR3 is TGTGCCAGCAGCTTGGGGGGGGAAGGTAATCAGCCCCAGCATTTT.

The chain uses TRBV5-4 and TRBJ1-4; no firm D call. Trimming cost V 0 bases and J 0 bases, with 9 bases left between them. Looked up from germline, CDR1 is SGHNT and CDR2 is YYREEE (reference sequence). The CDR3 spans 16 residues. The CDR3 loop is CASSLARETTNEKLFF. The CDR3 DNA reads TGTGCCAGCAGCTTGGCACGGGAAACAACTAATGAAAAACTGTTTTTT.

The gene calls are TRBV15 and TRBJ1-5, with D unclear. This CDR3 has 14 residues. The germline V gene encodes CDR1 LNHNV and CDR2 YYDKDF (reference sequence). V gave up 3 bases and J gave up 6 bases, with 12 bases separating them. The CDR3 region is CATSRDGEVQPQHF. As DNA, the CDR3 is TGTGCCACCAGCAGGGACGGGGAAGTTCAGCCCCAGCATTTT.

The chain combines TRBV6-5 with TRBJ1-5; D remains ambiguous. Germline lookup yields CDR1 MNHEY and CDR2 SVGAGI. V was cut by 7 bases and J by 7 bases, with 17 bases left in between. This CDR3 spans 14 amino acids. The CDR3 DNA sequence: TGTGCCAGCAACCCGAGGCCAGCCGGACAGCCCCAGCATTTT. As protein: CASNPRPAGQPQHF.

This chain connects TRBV6-1 to TRBJ2-5; 9 bases are a match to TRBD2. Germline V gene sequence: CDR1 MNHNS, CDR2 SASEGT. The CDR3 length is 15 residues. V lost 2 bases to trimming and J lost 5 bases; unmatched junction nucleotides: 6. The CDR3 DNA follows: TGTGCCAGCAGTGAAAATAGCGGGGGAGTGGAGACCCAGTACTTC. This translates into CASSENSGGVETQYF.

Comment on this clone: The same CDR3 is also encoded by other DNA sequences in this sample. The V and J genes are TRBV9 and TRBJ1-2; D is perhaps TRBD1 (5 bases). CDR3 length equals 16 residues. Germline assignment: CDR1 SGDLS and CDR2 YYNGEE. The V and J ends lost 0 bases and 0 bases respectively, with 12 bases between them. CDR3 protein: CASSVGGPGANYGYTF. For the CDR3, the DNA is TGTGCCAGCAGCGTAGGAGGCCCGGGGGCTAACTATGGCTACACCTTC. Variable domain in full (rest from reference TRBV9 and TRBJ1-2): DSGVTQTPKHLITATGQRVTLRCSPRSGDLSVYWYQQSLDQGLQFLIQYYNGEERAKGNILERFSAQQFPDLHSELNLSSLELGDSALYFCASSVGGPGANYGYTFGSGTRLTVV.